These T cell receptor beta chains were read from a single sample in a study of graft-versus-host responses after intestinal transplantation. The repertoire was sequenced with immunoSEQ multiplex PCR; TCRdb's copy has only in-frame clones and lacks some. The sample gives approximately 89,000 clones, about 93% of which show up once; 16% is in the top ten. The source material was PBMCs, sampled approximately 470 days after intestinal transplant. The receptor source for this set is a human patient who received an intestinal transplant, so some T cells may come from the graft donor. CDR3s include the opening cysteine and the closing phenylalanine or tryptophan. Each record gives: V gene, D gene, clone size, J gene, CDR3 DNA, CDR3 protein. D genes are given only for firm matches. Clone size is stated in some rows and not others, as once, few, many or a class when expanded.

>TRBV9|TRBD1|-|TRBJ1-3
TGTGCCAGCAGCGTAGCTAGGGGGCCTGGAAACACCATATATTTT
CASSVARGPGNTIYF
>TRBV7-3|-|once|TRBJ1-1
TGTGCCAGCAGCTTAATAGTCGGGGGTGAAGCTTTCTTT
CASSLIVGGEAFF
>TRBV7-2|-|-|TRBJ2-7
TGTGCCAGCAGCCCCCTGGACCGCAGTTTTTTCTACGAGCAGTACTTC
CASSPLDRSFFYEQYF
>TRBV29-1|-|-|TRBJ2-3
TGCAGCGTTGTTCTCGCGGAAAGGGCAGATACGCAGTATTTT
CSVVLAERADTQYF
>TRBV5-4|TRBD2|-|TRBJ2-3
TGTGCCAGCAGGGCGGTACTAGCGGGGGGGACAGATACGCAGTATTTT
CASRAVLAGGTDTQYF
>TRBV11-2|-|-|TRBJ2-1
TGTGCCAGCAGCTTAGGCATCGGAGGAGAGCAGTTCTTC
CASSLGIGGEQFF
>TRBV11-3|-|once|TRBJ2-1
TGTGCCAGCAGTCAGATGGGATCCTACAATGAGCAGTTCTTC
CASSQMGSYNEQFF
>TRBV12-5|TRBD1|once|TRBJ2-5
TGTGCTAGTGGTTTGGTTCAAACAGGGGGACAAGAGACCCAGTACTTC
CASGLVQTGGQETQYF
>TRBV19|-|once|TRBJ1-1
TGTGCCAGTAGTATAGATTTGGTAGGGACTGAAGCTTTCTTT
CASSIDLVGTEAFF
>TRBV9|-|-|TRBJ1-1
TGTGCCAGCAGCGTCGAGGTTAGTCTGAACACTGAAGCTTTCTTT
CASSVEVSLNTEAFF
>TRBV19|-|-|TRBJ1-2
TGTGCCAGTACCCTGTCGGGCAGGGCTTTCCGTCCCTATGGCTACACCTTC
CASTLSGRAFRPYGYTF
>TRBV2|TRBD2|-|TRBJ2-3
TGTGCCAGCAGTGGTCAGCGGGGGGGCACAGATACGCAGTATTTT
CASSGQRGGTDTQYF
>TRBV18|TRBD1|-|TRBJ2-6
TGTGCCAGCTCACCAGAAAACAGGGGAATCGGGGCCAACGTCCTGACTTTC
CASSPENRGIGANVLTF
>TRBV10-3|-|-|TRBJ2-3
TGTGCCATCAGTGTCCCTGGGGGCACAGATACGCAGTATTTT
CAISVPGGTDTQYF
>TRBV2|TRBD2|-|TRBJ2-1
TGTGCCAGCAGTGAACGGGGGTCTGAGCGGGAGGAGCAGTTCTTC
CASSERGSEREEQFF
>TRBV18|-|-|TRBJ2-3
TGTGCCAGCTCACGGGGACTGGGCACAGATACGCAGTATTTT
CASSRGLGTDTQYF
>TRBV4-2|-|-|TRBJ2-1
TGTGCCAGCAGCCAAGGGGAGGGGGCGAATGAGCAGTTCTTC
CASSQGEGANEQFF
>TRBV5-1|-|-|TRBJ2-6
TGCGCCAGCCCAGGGACAACCAAAGGTTCTGGGGCCAACGTCCTGACTTTC
CASPGTTKGSGANVLTF
>TRBV7-2|-|few|TRBJ2-5
TGTGCCAGCAGCGCATCGGGGAGGGAGACCCAGTACTTC
CASSASGRETQYF
>TRBV6-1|TRBD1|-|TRBJ2-2
TGTGCCAGCAGGGCAGGGGGTAGCACCGGGGAGCTGTTTTTT
CASRAGGSTGELFF
>TRBV5-6|-|-|TRBJ2-2
TGTGCCAGCAGCTTGGCCGGGGCGGGTGAAAACACCGGGGAGCTGTTTTTT
CASSLAGAGENTGELFF
>TRBV7-8|-|-|TRBJ2-5
TGTGCCAGCAGCCCAGCCGGTGGGGCGGGGACCCAAGAGACCCAGTACTTC
CASSPAGGAGTQETQYF
>TRBV6-5|-|-|TRBJ1-6
TGTGCCAGCAGTTACTCCCCTGGGGTGGGAAATTCACCCCTCCACTTT
CASSYSPGVGNSPLHF
>TRBV7-8|-|-|TRBJ2-5
TGTGCCAGCAGCGCCCCGGGCCAAGGCGAGACCCAGTACTTC
CASSAPGQGETQYF
>TRBV7-6|TRBD1|-|TRBJ1-1
TGTGCCAGCAGCAAGGACAGGGCGAACACTGAAGCTTTCTTT
CASSKDRANTEAFF
>TRBV29-1|-|-|TRBJ1-4
TGCAGCGTTGAAGACCCTCGGGTGGGGGTCGGTGAAAAACTGTTTTTT
CSVEDPRVGVGEKLFF
>TRBV19|TRBD1|once|TRBJ2-1
TGTGCCACCCAGCGGACAGGGGGGGACTACAATGAGCAGTTCTTC
CATQRTGGDYNEQFF
>TRBV5-1|-|-|TRBJ2-5
TGCGCCAGCAGGGCTGGACCACAAGAGACCCAGTACTTC
CASRAGPQETQYF
>TRBV10-3|TRBD1|few|TRBJ1-4
TGTGCCATCAGTGAACGATCACCGGGACAGGATGAAAAACTGTTTTTT
CAISERSPGQDEKLFF
>TRBV5-5|-|-|TRBJ1-1
TGTGCCAGCGACCAGACGGAGGGAGGATCCATCATGAACACTGAAGCTTTCTTT
CASDQTEGGSIMNTEAFF
>TRBV6-6|TRBD1|-|TRBJ1-6
TGTGCCAGCAGTTGGACCGGACAGGGGGCGAATTCACCCCTCCACTTT
CASSWTGQGANSPLHF
>TRBV6-5|-|-|TRBJ1-2
TGTGCCACAAGATCCGGGGAAGCTAACTATGGCCACACCTTC
CATRSGEANYGHTF
>TRBV9|-|-|TRBJ1-6
TGTGCCAGCAGCCCGCTGGGGGGAAATTCACCCCTCCACTTT
CASSPLGGNSPLHF
>TRBV27|TRBD1|once|TRBJ2-7
TGTGCCAGCAGTTTATCTGACAGGGTCGACGAGCAGTACTTC
CASSLSDRVDEQYF
>TRBV5-5|-|-|TRBJ2-5
TGTGCCAGCAGCAACCGGGAACTAGCATCGGGGGAGACCCAGTACTTC
CASSNRELASGETQYF
>TRBV2|-|-|TRBJ2-1
TGTGCCAGCAATAAGATGAGGATCAATGAGCAGTTCTTC
CASNKMRINEQFF
>TRBV6-1|TRBD1|few|TRBJ2-7
TGTGCCAGTGACGACAGGGGGCTTGAGCAGTACTTC
CASDDRGLEQYF
>TRBV5-1|-|few|TRBJ1-6
TGCGCCAGCAGCTTTTCGCTGGGGAATTCACCCCTCCACTTT
CASSFSLGNSPLHF
>TRBV11-1|TRBD2|-|TRBJ2-7
TGTGCCAGCAGCCCCATAGGCGGGAGGTCCTACGAGCAGTACTTC
CASSPIGGRSYEQYF
>TRBV18|TRBD1|-|TRBJ1-1
TGTGCCAGCTCACCGTCCGCAGGGGGCGGTGAAGCTTTCTTT
CASSPSAGGGEAFF
>TRBV9|-|-|TRBJ2-7
TGTGCCAGCAGCTTCTACAGGGACGAGCAGTACTTC
CASSFYRDEQYF
>TRBV10-3|-|few|TRBJ2-7
TGTGCCATCACGGGAGGGACAGGAGCCGAGCAGTACTTC
CAITGGTGAEQYF
>TRBV7-2|-|few|TRBJ1-1
TGTGCCAGCAGCTTAGTTTTGAACACTGAAGCTTTCTTT
CASSLVLNTEAFF
>TRBV18|-|-|TRBJ1-1
TGTGCCAGCTCACCAAACTTGGGACATTTAGGCACTGAAGCTTTCTTT
CASSPNLGHLGTEAFF
>TRBV10-3|-|-|TRBJ2-3
TGTGCCATCAGAGCCGGGACTCATTCGGGAGATACGCAGTATTTT
CAIRAGTHSGDTQYF
>TRBV6-5|-|once|TRBJ2-5
TGTGCCAGCAGTTACTCGAGCGGTGAGCAGTACTTC
CASSYSSGEQYF
>TRBV9|-|-|TRBJ2-6
TGTGCCAGCAGCTCCCGTCGGGGCTCTGGGGCCAACGTCCTGACTTTC
CASSSRRGSGANVLTF
>TRBV6-5|-|-|TRBJ1-5
TGTGCCAGCAGTGACGGCGAGGGTCCCCAGCCCCAGCATTTT
CASSDGEGPQPQHF
>TRBV27|-|-|TRBJ1-2
TGTGCCAGCAGTGCCACAACAGGGTCTTATGGCTACACCTTC
CASSATTGSYGYTF
>TRBV5-6|TRBD1|-|TRBJ1-4
TGTGCCAGCAGCTCGTCCCGGGACAGGCGTGAAAAACTGTTTTTT
CASSSSRDRREKLFF
>TRBV7-2|-|-|TRBJ2-7
TGTGCCAGCAGCTCCAGGCACTCCTACGAGCAGTACTTC
CASSSRHSYEQYF
>TRBV7-9|-|-|TRBJ1-1
TGTGCCAGCAGCTTAGCCCCGGACTACCTTAACACTGAAGCTTTCTTT
CASSLAPDYLNTEAFF
>TRBV29-1|TRBD1|once|TRBJ1-1
TGCAGCGTTGTACAGGTCAGGGGGCACATGAACACTGAAGCTTTCTTT
CSVVQVRGHMNTEAFF
>TRBV5-1|TRBD2|once|TRBJ2-1
TGCGCCAGCAGCTTAAGCGGGACCCTAGGTAATGAGCAGTTCTTC
CASSLSGTLGNEQFF
>TRBV9|-|-|TRBJ1-1
TGTGCCAGCAGCTCCGCGTTGAACACTGAAGCTTTCTTT
CASSSALNTEAFF
>TRBV29-1|-|once|TRBJ2-3
TGCAGCGTTGAGGGGCTAGGTTCTAGCACAGATACGCAGTATTTT
CSVEGLGSSTDTQYF
>TRBV6-5|-|-|TRBJ1-1
TGTGCCAGCAGTTACTCCTCGAACACTGAAGCTTTCTTT
CASSYSSNTEAFF